This TCR beta chain was recovered during a study of coeliac disease. As for the study in general: Disease groups: newly diagnosed active, refractory type I, gluten-free-diet controlled.

Only a few counts were recorded for this clone. Data came from immunoSEQ multiplex PCR; TCRdb stores just in-frame clones and leaves some out. The table shows fewer than 1,900 clones, with around three fifths occurring only once. V lost 2 bases and J lost 0; bases outside the gene matches: 9. This CDR3 has 17 residues. Germline assignment: CDR1 MGHDK and CDR2 SYGVNS. The sequencing input was intraepithelial lymphocytes from the gut. The sequence came from a woman in her 50s with celiac disease on a gluten-free diet. The chain is built from TRBV25-1 and TRBJ1-1; 7 nucleotides match TRBD1. The CDR3 nucleotides read TGTGCCAGCAGTGAACCGCCTGGGACAGTCATGAACACTGAAGCTTTCTTT. It specifies CASSEPPGTVMNTEAFF. The variable domain in full, completed from reference TRBV25-1 and TRBJ1-1, reads EADIYQTPRYLVIGTGKKITLECSQTMGHDKMYWYQQDPGMELHLIHYSYGVNSTEKGDLSSESTVSRIRTEHFPLTLESARPSHTSQYLCASSEPPGTVMNTEAFFGQGTRLTVV.